This is a list of T cell receptor beta chains from one sample in a study of OX40 agonist ivuxolimab in advanced cancers. The protocol was immunoSEQ multiplex PCR, while the TCRdb copy is restricted to in-frame clones and leaves out a portion. The sample shows about 89,000 clones, about 88% of them seen only once. Sequences were derived from CD4+ or CD8+ T cells sorted from blood, sampled in a trial of the OX40 agonist ivuxolimab. Receptors originate from an adult with an advanced solid tumor such as melanoma, head and neck, liver or kidney cancer. CDR3s include the opening cysteine and the closing phenylalanine or tryptophan. Fields, in order: V gene, D gene, J gene, CDR3 protein. The D gene is left open where the match is weak.

V: TRBV5-4
D: .
J: TRBJ1-6
CDR3: CASSPAPGRDNSPLHF

V: TRBV6-4
D: TRBD2
J: TRBJ2-1
CDR3: CASTSSGGFKFF

V: TRBV6-5
D: .
J: TRBJ2-7
CDR3: CASSYLSDGSSYEQYF

V: TRBV30
D: TRBD1
J: TRBJ2-7
CDR3: CAWSAGQAFYEQYF

V: TRBV5-1
D: .
J: TRBJ2-7
CDR3: CASSSSSIYEQYF

V: TRBV5-8
D: TRBD2
J: TRBJ2-5
CDR3: CASRWASGGRTGTQYF

V: TRBV4-2
D: .
J: TRBJ2-1
CDR3: CASSQDLSYNEQFF

V: TRBV10-2
D: TRBD1
J: TRBJ2-7
CDR3: CASSESGGTGAYEQYF

V: TRBV5-1
D: .
J: TRBJ2-3
CDR3: CASSLTRFEADTQYF

V: TRBV7-3
D: .
J: TRBJ2-1
CDR3: CARPPGAGNNEQFF

V: TRBV9
D: .
J: TRBJ1-5
CDR3: CASSVGGQFSQPQHF

V: TRBV29-1
D: TRBD2
J: TRBJ2-1
CDR3: CSVDGPAGGPYEQFF

V: TRBV15
D: .
J: TRBJ1-1
CDR3: CATSRDSAGFSVWNTEAFF

V: TRBV30
D: .
J: TRBJ2-1
CDR3: CACSPQYDEQFF

V: TRBV6-5
D: .
J: TRBJ2-7
CDR3: CATRVGGAYEQYF

V: TRBV5-1
D: .
J: TRBJ1-5
CDR3: CASSLSGSSNQPQHF